This T cell receptor beta chain appears in the sequencing data of a study of cytomegalovirus exposure and HLA in healthy donors. A note on this clone: Its antigen is still unknown.

Regarding the study as a whole: TCR beta V segments were, for the most part, productive about 87% or about 30% of the time in an earlier analysis.

PCR used 60 Vbeta primers and 13 Jbeta primers. TCRdb's table, derived via immunoSEQ multiplex PCR, lists solely in-frame clones and lacks some. The listing records around 130,000 clones. CDR3 length equals 19 residues. Trimming pared 5 bases from V and 0 bases from J, leaving 20 bases between. Looked up from germline, CDR1 is SNHLY and CDR2 is FYNNEI. The sample was PBMCs. This receptor was identified in a woman between 40 and 50 years old in good health and CMV-seronegative. The genes are TRBV2 and TRBJ2-6, with a tentative D call TRBD1 (5 bases). CDR3 nucleotides: TGTGCCAGCAGTTTTACCTTTAGGGGCCCCTACTCTGGGGCCAACGTCCTGACTTTC. Its protein product is CASSFTFRGPYSGANVLTF.